The 30 T cell receptor beta chains below all came from one sample that was sequenced in a study of cytomegalovirus exposure and HLA in healthy donors. The data were produced by immunoSEQ multiplex PCR, yet TCRdb's version contains in-frame clones alone and is incomplete. The table records about 63,000 clones, 89% of them present only once. The sample taken for sequencing was PBMCs. Receptor source: a woman in her late teens or twenties in good health and CMV-seronegative.

J is TRBJ2-7 and V is TRBV10-3; a possible D gene is TRBD2 (5 bases). The ends were cut back, 3 bases at V and 7 bases at J, with 19 bases in the middle. The germline CDR1 and CDR2 sequences are ENHRY and SYGVKD. The CDR3 contains 15 residues. CDR3: CAISDPTEALWEQYF. The DNA of the CDR3 is TGTGCCATCAGTGACCCCACGGAGGCGCTATGGGAGCAGTACTTC.

This clone came up once. This rearrangement joins TRBV4-1 to TRBJ2-7, with D unclear. The V gene's germline CDR1 is MGHRA and CDR2 YSYEKL. This CDR3 has 13 amino acids. The germline V and J ends were trimmed by 1 base and 4 bases, with 8 bases remaining between them. The CDR3 bases are TGCGCCAGCAGCCAAGTCCCGCGTTACGAGCAGTACTTC. Translating it yields CASSQVPRYEQYF.

The sample holds a few counts of this clone. This chain uses TRBV6-5 with TRBJ2-7; weak D call: TRBD2 (5 bases). The CDR3 totals 14 residues. CDR1 is MNHEY, CDR2 SVGAGI, per germline. Trimming left V 5 bases short and J 4 bases short, with 15 bases between. The CDR3 DNA reads TGTGCCAGCAGTCCGAGGGTCCCTCTATACGAGCAGTACTTC. It yields the protein CASSPRVPLYEQYF.

A few counts support this clone. V gene TRBV6-6 combines with J gene TRBJ1-1; D remains ambiguous. CDR1 is MNHNY, CDR2 SVGAGI, per germline (reference sequence). The CDR3 runs 13 residues. Trimming cost V 2 bases and J 4 bases, with 8 bases left between them. CDR3 nucleotides: TGTGCCAGCAGTTACGGCAGTCGCACTGAAGCTTTCTTT. Amino acid sequence: CASSYGSRTEAFF.

This chain uses TRBV18 with TRBJ1-3; unclear D gene. V was clipped by 3 bases and J by 0 bases, with 9 bases between them. Germline V lookup: CDR1 KGHSH, CDR2 LQKENI. CDR3 length equals 15 residues. This CDR3 reads CASSPGLTSGNTIYF. CDR3 in DNA: TGTGCCAGCTCACCGGGCCTTACCTCTGGAAACACCATATATTTT. The whole variable domain, filled in from reference TRBV18 and TRBJ1-3, reads NAGVMQNPRHLVRRRGQEARLRCSPMKGHSHVYWYRQLPEEGLKFMVYLQKENIIDESGMPKERFSAEFPKEGPSILRIQQVVRGDSAAYFCASSPGLTSGNTIYFGEGSWLTVV.

This chain connects TRBV6-5 to TRBJ2-7; 8 bases align to TRBD2. The V gene's germline CDR1 is MNHEY and CDR2 SVGAGI. The CDR3 consists of 16 residues. V lost 3 bases, J lost 4 bases, and 11 bases stayed unmatched. The CDR3 region is CASSYTGISGMYEQYF. For the CDR3, the DNA is TGTGCCAGCAGTTATACGGGGATTAGCGGGATGTACGAGCAGTACTTC.

The CDR3 DNA is TGTGCCAGCAGTACTCTAGCGGGGGTCACCGGGGAGCTGTTTTTT. Its translation is CASSTLAGVTGELFF. This chain links TRBV6-4 with TRBJ2-2, with 10 nucleotides matching TRBD2. The V gene end was trimmed by 5 bases and the J gene end by 4 bases; junction bases not matched to a gene: 4. The CDR3 length is 15 residues. The germline V gene encodes CDR1 MRHNA and CDR2 SNTAGT.

The sample holds a few counts of this clone. V usage is TRBV7-8 and J usage is TRBJ2-3; D is perhaps TRBD1 (5 bases). Germline V lookup: CDR1 SGHVS, CDR2 FQNEAQ. This CDR3 is built from 17 residues. Deletions cut 5 bases from V and 2 bases from J, with 20 bases between. The CDR3 here is CASSPWQGPLATDTQYF. The CDR3 DNA follows: TGTGCCAGCAGCCCTTGGCAGGGCCCCCTTGCCACAGATACGCAGTATTTT.

This chain connects TRBV5-5 to TRBJ2-7, with 9 bases identical to TRBD2. Germline CDR1 SGHKS, CDR2 YYEKEE (reference sequence). With V trimmed by 3 bases and J by 0 bases, 7 bases remained unmatched. The CDR3 extends over 16 amino acids. The CDR3 DNA reads as TGTGCCAGCAGCTCCCCCCCGGGACTAGCCTCCTACGAGCAGTACTTC. Amino acids: CASSSPPGLASYEQYF. Drawing the rest from reference TRBV5-5 and TRBJ2-7, the complete variable domain is DAGVTQSPTHLIKTRGQQVTLRCSPISGHKSVSWYQQVLGQGPQFIFQYYEKEERGRGNFPDRFSARQFPNYSSELNVNALLLGDSALYLCASSSPPGLASYEQYFGPGTRLTVT.

The chain uses TRBV7-9 and TRBJ2-1; D might be TRBD1 (6 bases). Per the germline V gene, CDR1 is SEHNR and CDR2 is FQNEAQ (reference sequence). The V end lost 11 bases, the J end lost 0 bases, and 14 bases lay between the germline ends. The CDR3 extends over 14 amino acids. CDR3 nucleotide sequence: TGTGCCTCCAACCAGGGGAGCTCCTACAATGAGCAGTTCTTC. It is translated as CASNQGSSYNEQFF.

The chain's CDR3 is CASRPGLADTDTQYF. DNA for the CDR3: TGTGCCAGCAGACCTGGACTAGCGGACACAGATACGCAGTATTTT. The chain carries TRBV6-4 and TRBJ2-3; 10 bases line up with TRBD2. The trim removed 6 bases at V and 2 bases at J, leaving 5 bases unmatched. CDR3 length: 15 residues. The germline V gene has CDR1 MRHNA and CDR2 SNTAGT.

This rearrangement joins TRBV5-5 to TRBJ1-2, with D possibly being TRBD1 (6 bases). Germline V lookup: CDR1 SGHKS, CDR2 YYEKEE (reference sequence). The CDR3 length is 14 residues. Trimming stripped 2 bases from V and 4 bases from J, with 12 bases between. Here the CDR3 reads CASSFRTVGYGYTF. DNA for the CDR3: TGTGCCAGCAGCTTCCGGACAGTAGGCTATGGCTACACCTTC.

This chain's CDR3 is CASSGLAGGHQINEQFF. In DNA, the CDR3 is TGTGCCAGCAGTGGTCTAGCGGGAGGGCACCAAATCAATGAGCAGTTCTTC. V is TRBV2 and J is TRBJ2-1; TRBD2 matches at 12 bases. J gave up 6 bases and V 4 bases, and 10 bases lay outside the gene matches. The CDR3 covers 17 residues. CDR1 and CDR2 from the germline V gene are SNHLY and FYNNEI.

The chain combines TRBV2 with TRBJ2-1; 14 bases align to TRBD2. The CDR3 contains 16 residues. CDR1 SNHLY and CDR2 FYNNEI come from the germline V gene. V was clipped by 6 bases and J by 7 bases; unmatched bases: 8. CDR3 amino acids: CASSSTSGGAGNEQFF. The CDR3 nucleotides are TGTGCCAGCAGCTCGACTAGCGGGGGGGCGGGGAATGAGCAGTTCTTC.

This chain links TRBV5-1 with TRBJ2-5; 15 bases fit TRBD2. With 4 bases clipped from V and 2 bases from J, the junction kept 9 bases outside the gene matches. The CDR3 extends over 18 amino acids. Per the germline V gene, CDR1 is SGHRS and CDR2 is YFSETQ. The CDR3 spells CASSQLLGLAGGQETQYF. The CDR3 nucleotides read TGCGCCAGCAGCCAACTACTCGGACTAGCGGGAGGGCAAGAGACCCAGTACTTC. Full variable domain (outside the CDR3, taken from reference TRBV5-1 and TRBJ2-5): KAGVTQTPRYLIKTRGQQVTLSCSPISGHRSVSWYQQTPGQGLQFLFEYFSETQRNKGNFPGRFSGRQFSNSRSEMNVSTLELGDSALYLCASSQLLGLAGGQETQYFGPGTRLLVL.

Written as DNA, the CDR3 is TGTGCCAGCAGGCGGACAGGTCCCTACTATGGCTACACCTTC. Protein product: CASRRTGPYYGYTF. This chain joins TRBV28 and TRBJ1-2; 7 nucleotides match TRBD1. The CDR3 loop spans 14 amino acids. The V gene end was trimmed by 6 bases and the J gene end by 3 bases; junction bases not matched to a gene: 7. Germline V gene data show CDR1 as MDHEN and CDR2 as SYDVKM.

The chain recombines TRBV30 with TRBJ1-1, with 8 bases identical to TRBD1. V gave up 4 bases and J gave up 4 bases; unmatched junction bases: 5. Looked up from germline, CDR1 is GTSNPN and CDR2 is SVGIG (reference sequence). The CDR3 consists of 13 residues. CDR3 DNA sequence: TGTGCCTGGACCCTTACAGGGGGCACTGAAGCTTTCTTT. Translation gives CAWTLTGGTEAFF.

V is TRBV2 and J is TRBJ1-2, with D maybe TRBD1 (5 bases). The V gene's germline CDR1 is SNHLY and CDR2 FYNNEI. The CDR3 sequence is 11 residues long. V shed 6 bases and J shed 8 bases, with 10 bases lying between them. Written as DNA, the CDR3 is TGTGCCAGCAGAATGGGGCAAGGCTACACCTTC. Translation: CASRMGQGYTF.

The J gene is TRBJ2-5, the V gene TRBV5-6, with a weak D call TRBD2 (5 bases). Germline CDR1 reads SGHDT; CDR2 reads YYEEEE. V shed 6 bases and J shed 3 bases, with 12 bases lying between them. The CDR3 has 13 residues. CDR3 sequence (DNA): TGTGCCAGCACCACTGGACTGGAAGAGACCCAGTACTTC. Translated: CASTTGLEETQYF.

This clone was detected only a few times. The chain has TRBV5-4 and TRBJ2-7, with 7 bases that match TRBD1. The J segment lost 2 bases and the V segment lost 6 bases, leaving 5 bases of the junction unmatched. This CDR3 region has 13 residues. The V gene's germline CDR1 is SGHNT and CDR2 YYREEE (reference sequence). CDR3 sequence: CASKPQGAYEQYF. The CDR3 nucleotides read TGTGCCAGCAAGCCGCAGGGGGCCTACGAGCAGTACTTC.

The chain has TRBV6-1 and TRBJ2-5; TRBD2 is a possible D gene (6 bases). Trimming pared 1 base from V and 2 bases from J, leaving 14 bases between. The germline CDR1 and CDR2 sequences are MNHNS and SASEGT. CDR3 length: 16 amino acids. The CDR3 DNA sequence: TGTGCCAGCAGTGAAGGGAGGGACTCAACTCAAGAGACCCAGTACTTC. Encoded protein: CASSEGRDSTQETQYF.

DNA of the CDR3: TGTGCCAGCGGGCCCTTACGAACAGATACGCAGTATTTT. It specifies CASGPLRTDTQYF. The V and J genes are TRBV7-9 and TRBJ2-3; D is unclear. There are 13 residues in the CDR3. V shed 8 bases and J shed 3 bases, with 12 bases lying between them. Germline assignment: CDR1 SEHNR and CDR2 FQNEAQ (reference sequence).

This chain connects TRBV7-2 to TRBJ2-1; the match to TRBD1 covers 9 bases. J lost 6 bases, V lost 7 bases, and 7 bases had no gene match. The CDR3 has 14 amino acids. Germline-derived CDR1 and CDR2 are SGHTA and FQGNSA. CDR3 loop: CASTPGQGFNEQFF. The CDR3 DNA reads TGTGCCAGCACCCCGGGACAGGGTTTCAATGAGCAGTTCTTC.

The chain couples TRBV5-1 to TRBJ1-1; the D is unclear. The CDR3 contains 16 residues. CDR1 is SGHRS and CDR2 is YFSETQ in the germline V gene. V lost 1 base to trimming and J lost 1 base, with 14 bases between them. The CDR3 DNA reads TGCGCCAGCAGCTTGTTTGAGGGCTACTCGAACACTGAAGCTTTCTTT. It translates to CASSLFEGYSNTEAFF. Complete variable domain (other parts from reference TRBV5-1 and TRBJ1-1): KAGVTQTPRYLIKTRGQQVTLSCSPISGHRSVSWYQQTPGQGLQFLFEYFSETQRNKGNFPGRFSGRQFSNSRSEMNVSTLELGDSALYLCASSLFEGYSNTEAFFGQGTRLTVV.

The V call is TRBV11-3, the J call TRBJ2-1, with TRBD1 identical over 7 bases. Germline V CDR1 and CDR2: SGHNT, YENEEA. The CDR3 has 15 residues. Germline trimming cut 1 base from V and 0 bases from J; bases unmatched to any gene: 0. The CDR3 sequence is CASSLGTGSYNEQFF. The CDR3 bases are TGTGCCAGCAGCTTAGGGACAGGCTCCTACAATGAGCAGTTCTTC.

The J gene is TRBJ1-4, the V gene TRBV28, with D tentatively TRBD1 (6 bases). The germline gives CDR1 MDHEN, CDR2 SYDVKM. The V gene lost 8 bases and the J gene lost 0 bases, with 19 bases spanning the gap. The CDR3 is 17 residues long. The CDR3 sequence: CASRILTGQSTNEKLFF. CDR3 sequence (DNA): TGTGCCAGCCGAATCCTGACAGGACAATCAACTAATGAAAAACTGTTTTTT.

A single count supports this clone. V is TRBV28 and J is TRBJ2-3; 7 bases fit TRBD1. The V gene end was trimmed by 5 bases and the J gene end by 4 bases; junction bases not matched to a gene: 9. Germline lookup yields CDR1 MDHEN and CDR2 SYDVKM. The CDR3 consists of 15 residues. The CDR3 DNA is TGTGCCAGCAGTCACGGACAGGCAGCACCAGATACGCAGTATTTT. Protein sequence: CASSHGQAAPDTQYF.

The count of this clone is one. The chain uses TRBV9 and TRBJ2-2, with 10 bases fitting TRBD2. CDR1 and CDR2 from the germline V gene are SGDLS and YYNGEE. J was trimmed by 6 bases and V by 0 bases; bases with no gene match: 8. The CDR3 consists of 17 residues. The CDR3 region is CASSVGERGGSPGELFF. The DNA of the CDR3 is TGTGCCAGCAGCGTAGGGGAGCGGGGGGGCTCCCCCGGGGAGCTGTTTTTT.

The chain has TRBV6-5 and TRBJ1-1; 7 positions agree with TRBD1. Germline V gene data show CDR1 as MNHEY and CDR2 as SVGAGI. This CDR3 has 16 residues. Losses at the gene ends were 0 bases for V and 5 bases for J; bases not matched to a gene: 9. The CDR3 bases are TGTGCCAGCAGTTACTCTAATAGGGGGCCGGGTACTGAAGCTTTCTTT. It encodes CASSYSNRGPGTEAFF.

The chain carries TRBV30 and TRBJ2-6, with D unclear. CDR1 and CDR2 (germline): GTSNPN, SVGIG (reference sequence). With 1 base removed from V and 4 bases from J, the gap between germline ends came to 8 bases. There are 14 residues in the CDR3. The CDR3, as DNA: TGTGCCTGGAGTGCTCTGGAGGGGGCCAACGTCCTGACTTTC. This translates into CAWSALEGANVLTF. The full variable domain, completed using reference TRBV30 and TRBJ2-6, is SQTIHQWPATLVQPVGSPLSLECTVEGTSNPNLYWYRQAAGRGLQLLFYSVGIGQISSEVPQNLSASRPQDRQFILSSKKLLLSDSGFYLCAWSALEGANVLTFGAGSRLTVL.